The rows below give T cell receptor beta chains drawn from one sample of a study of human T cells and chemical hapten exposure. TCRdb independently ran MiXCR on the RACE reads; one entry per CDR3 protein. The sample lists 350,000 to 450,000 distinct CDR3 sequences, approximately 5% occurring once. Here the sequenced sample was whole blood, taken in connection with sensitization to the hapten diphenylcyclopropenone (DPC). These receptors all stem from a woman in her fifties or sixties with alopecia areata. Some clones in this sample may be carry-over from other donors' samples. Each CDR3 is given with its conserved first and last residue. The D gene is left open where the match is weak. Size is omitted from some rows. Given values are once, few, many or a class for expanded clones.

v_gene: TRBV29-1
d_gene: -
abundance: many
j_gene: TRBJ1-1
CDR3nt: TGCAGCGTCCAACAGGTAAACACTGAAGCTTTCTTT
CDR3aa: CSVQQVNTEAFF

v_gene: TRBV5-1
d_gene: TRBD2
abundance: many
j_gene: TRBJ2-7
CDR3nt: TGCGCCAGCAGCTCCCGGACTAGCGGGAACGAGCAGTACTTC
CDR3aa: CASSSRTSGNEQYF

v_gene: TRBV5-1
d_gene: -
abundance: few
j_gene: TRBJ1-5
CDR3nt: TGCGCCAGCAGCTTGAGGGGAGGTCCCAATCAGCCCCAGCATTTT
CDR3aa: CASSLRGGPNQPQHF

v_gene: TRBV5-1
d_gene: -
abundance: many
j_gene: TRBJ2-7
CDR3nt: TGCGCCAGCAGCTTGGGGACAGCTCAATACGAGCAGTACTTC
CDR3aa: CASSLGTAQYEQYF

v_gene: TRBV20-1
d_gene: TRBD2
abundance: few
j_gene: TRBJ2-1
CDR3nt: TGCAGTGCTAGACGTCCCGGGACTAACAATGAGCAGTTCTTC
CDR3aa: CSARRPGTNNEQFF

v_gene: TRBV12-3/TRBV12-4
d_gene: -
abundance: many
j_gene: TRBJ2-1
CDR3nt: TGTGCCAGCAGTGAGAGCGGGCCCTTTTTCCCGCTCTTC
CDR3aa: CASSESGPFFPLF

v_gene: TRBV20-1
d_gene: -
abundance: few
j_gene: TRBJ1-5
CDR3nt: TGCAGTGCTAGAACCGGGCTTCAGCCCCAGCATTTT
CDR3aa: CSARTGLQPQHF

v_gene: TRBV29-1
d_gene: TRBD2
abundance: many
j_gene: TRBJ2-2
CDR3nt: TGCAGCGGGACTAGCGGGAACACCGGGGAGCTGTTTTTT
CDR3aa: CSGTSGNTGELFF

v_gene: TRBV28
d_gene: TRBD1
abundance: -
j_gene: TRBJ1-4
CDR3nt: TGTGCCAGCAGCCTTCTGACAGGGAAGAATGAAAAACTGTTTTTT
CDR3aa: CASSLLTGKNEKLFF

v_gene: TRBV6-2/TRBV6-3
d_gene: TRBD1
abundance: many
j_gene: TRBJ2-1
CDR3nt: TGTGCCAGCAGTCGAATTCAACAGGGGGTGTTATACAATGAGCAGTTCTTC
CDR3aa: CASSRIQQGVLYNEQFF

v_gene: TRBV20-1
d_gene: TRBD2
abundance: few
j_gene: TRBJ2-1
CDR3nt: TGCAGTGCTAGAACTAGCGGGGGGAATGAGCAGTTCTTC
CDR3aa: CSARTSGGNEQFF

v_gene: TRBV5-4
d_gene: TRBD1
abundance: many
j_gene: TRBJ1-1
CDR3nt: TGTGCCAGCAGCTTGTTTGCAGGGGGGAGAAACACTGAAGCTTTCTTT
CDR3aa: CASSLFAGGRNTEAFF

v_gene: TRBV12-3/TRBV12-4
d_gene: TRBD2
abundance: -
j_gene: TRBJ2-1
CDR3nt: TGTGCCAGCATCGCCTCGGCTAGCGGGGGCCCCCTAGGATCTTACAATGAGCAGTTCTTC
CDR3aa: CASIASASGGPLGSYNEQFF

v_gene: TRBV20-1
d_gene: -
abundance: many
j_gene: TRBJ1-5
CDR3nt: TGCAGTGCTAGGCGAAGGAGGGGCAATCAGCCCCAGCATTTT
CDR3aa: CSARRRRGNQPQHF

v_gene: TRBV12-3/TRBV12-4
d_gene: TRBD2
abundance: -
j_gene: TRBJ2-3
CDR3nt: TGTGCCAGCAGTCCTACCGGGACTAGCGGGAGGAACACGCAGTATTTT
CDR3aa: CASSPTGTSGRNTQYF

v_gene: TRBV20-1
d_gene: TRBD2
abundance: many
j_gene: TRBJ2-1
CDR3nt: TGCAGTGCTGTAGCGGGGGGTCACCTTTACAATGAGCAGTTCTTC
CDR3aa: CSAVAGGHLYNEQFF